A single sample is the source of the 26 T cell receptor beta chains below, sequenced in a study of Ad26.COV2.S vaccination and SARS-CoV-2 variants. Profiled with immunoSEQ multiplex PCR; TCRdb holds only in-frame clones, not every one. The sample records about 350,000 clones, about 88% being singletons. Treatment described: about 20 received Ad26.COV2.S at low or high dose, single or two shots; several received placebo; per-sample allocation not given. Day 63 following the first vaccine or placebo injection was when the samples were taken. Sequenced material: peripheral blood, taken in a trial of Ad26.COV2.S vaccine versus placebo. All receptors derive from a person aged 18-60 years who received the Ad26.COV2.S COVID-19 vaccine or a placebo.

The chain combines TRBV4-3 with TRBJ2-7; a weak D match, TRBD1 (6 bases). The ends were cut back, 2 bases at V and 3 bases at J, with 14 bases in the middle. Germline assignment: CDR1 LGHNA and CDR2 YSLEER. The CDR3 consists of 15 residues. Here the CDR3 DNA reads TGCGCCAGCAGCCAACAAACGGGACAAAACTACGAGCAGTACTTC. Protein product: CASSQQTGQNYEQYF.

The chain has TRBV15 and TRBJ2-5; possible D gene TRBD1, 6 bases. The ends were cut back, 0 bases at V and 4 bases at J, with 15 bases in the middle. CDR3 length: 16 amino acids. Germline V gene data show CDR1 as LNHNV and CDR2 as YYDKDF (reference sequence). The CDR3 region is CATSRDRAGARETQYF. The CDR3 DNA reads TGTGCCACCAGCAGAGATAGGGCAGGGGCCCGAGAGACCCAGTACTTC.

The CDR3 nucleotides read TGTGCCAGTATTGGGACTAGCGGGAACAGTGAGCAGTTCTTC. This codes for CASIGTSGNSEQFF. The gene calls are TRBV6-6 and TRBJ2-1, with 13 positions matching TRBD2. The germline V gene has CDR1 MNHNY and CDR2 SVGAGI (reference sequence). The CDR3 spans 14 residues. The ends lost 9 bases at V and 9 bases at J; junction bases unmatched: 8.

The V call is TRBV19, the J call TRBJ2-2; weak D call: TRBD2 (7 bases). In germline, CDR1 is LNHDA, CDR2 SQIVND (reference sequence). This CDR3 spans 11 amino acids. The CDR3 is CAGGATGELFF. Here the CDR3 DNA reads TGTGCTGGGGGGGCCACCGGGGAGCTGTTTTTT.

The genes are TRBV4-1 and TRBJ2-7, with TRBD1 identical over 7 bases. Germline V gives CDR1 MGHRA, CDR2 YSYEKL. This CDR3 spans 15 amino acids. Trimming took 4 bases from V and 6 from J; bases not matched to a gene: 12. The CDR3 is CASSLGAGGTGEQYF. The CDR3, as DNA: TGCGCCAGCAGCCTAGGGGCAGGGGGTACGGGCGAGCAGTACTTC.

This clone was detected once. This rearrangement joins TRBV5-1 to TRBJ2-5; perhaps TRBD2 as D (5 bases). The germline gives CDR1 SGHRS, CDR2 YFSETQ. The CDR3 covers 15 residues. V was cut by 4 bases and J by 3 bases, with 16 bases left in between. The CDR3 DNA sequence: TGCGCCAGCAGCCCCGCCGGGAATAGGGAAGAGACCCAGTACTTC. Amino acids: CASSPAGNREETQYF.

The chain combines TRBV4-3 with TRBJ2-7; D ambiguous. The ends were cut back, 2 bases at V and 2 bases at J, with 13 bases in the middle. This CDR3 contains 15 residues. Germline CDR1 reads LGHNA; CDR2 reads YSLEER. This chain's CDR3 is CASSQLPGPTYEQYF. The CDR3 nucleotides read TGCGCCAGCAGCCAACTGCCCGGGCCTACCTACGAGCAGTACTTC.

In regard to this clone: Other nucleotide sequences in the sample specify the same CDR3. The CDR3 is CASSSPNNEQFF. For the CDR3, the DNA is TGTGCCAGCAGTAGCCCCAACAATGAGCAGTTCTTC. The gene calls are TRBV2 and TRBJ2-1; D is ambiguous. The CDR3 contains 12 residues. The germline gives CDR1 SNHLY, CDR2 FYNNEI. The germline V and J ends were trimmed by 5 bases and 5 bases, with 7 bases remaining between them.

This clone was found a few times. V gene TRBV29-1 combines with J gene TRBJ2-7; 13 positions agree with TRBD2. The germline V gene encodes CDR1 SQVTM and CDR2 ANQGSEA. The CDR3 covers 17 residues. V shed 7 bases and J 5 bases; nucleotides not matched to a gene: 17. The CDR3 region is CSAGRTSGSWSLDEQYF. CDR3 coding DNA: TGCAGCGCTGGTCGGACTAGCGGGAGCTGGTCTCTAGACGAGCAGTACTTC.

V gene TRBV10-1 combines with J gene TRBJ1-1; 8 positions match TRBD1. CDR3 size: 15 residues. The V segment lost 4 bases and the J segment 4 bases; nucleotides outside the gene matches: 8. Looked up from germline, CDR1 is WNHNN and CDR2 is SYGVQD (reference sequence). The CDR3 loop reads CASSGDRGGSTEAFF. The CDR3 DNA sequence: TGCGCCAGCAGTGGAGACAGGGGTGGGAGCACTGAAGCTTTCTTT.

The chain combines TRBV30 with TRBJ1-2, with TRBD1 matching 8 bases. J was trimmed by 1 base and V by 0 bases; bases with no gene match: 4. The CDR3 is made up of 15 amino acids. The V gene's germline CDR1 is GTSNPN and CDR2 SVGIG (reference sequence). CDR3 protein: CAWSVSGQGNYGYTF. The CDR3 nucleotides read TGTGCCTGGAGTGTAAGCGGACAGGGTAACTATGGCTACACCTTC.

The genes are TRBV7-9 and TRBJ1-1; D gene unclear. V was cut by 3 bases and J by 13 bases, with 9 bases left in between. The CDR3 is 10 amino acids. Looked up from germline, CDR1 is SEHNR and CDR2 is FQNEAQ (reference sequence). The CDR3 sequence is CASSFVDLFF. The CDR3 bases are TGTGCCAGCAGCTTTGTAGACCTTTTCTTT.

This sequence joins TRBV30 and TRBJ2-1; D is perhaps TRBD1 (6 bases). Trimming removed 0 bases at V and 7 bases at J, with 13 bases between. The CDR3 has 14 residues. Germline lookup yields CDR1 GTSNPN and CDR2 SVGIG (reference sequence). The CDR3 protein is CAWSVGQGLNEQFF. The CDR3 DNA is TGTGCCTGGAGTGTTGGTCAGGGGTTAAATGAGCAGTTCTTC.

This chain links TRBV5-4 with TRBJ2-1; TRBD2 matches at 11 bases. V dropped 2 bases and J dropped 9; count of bases not matched to a gene: 7. CDR1 SGHNT and CDR2 YYREEE come from the germline V gene (reference sequence). This CDR3 contains 15 residues. CDR3 nucleotide sequence: TGTGCCAGCAGCTTAATGAAAGGACTAGCGGGTGAGCAGTTCTTC. Amino acid sequence: CASSLMKGLAGEQFF.

Written as DNA, the CDR3 is TGCGCCAGCAGCCAAGTCGTGGGACAAGTTTTCGATAATTCACCCCTCCACTTT. Translated, it gives CASSQVVGQVFDNSPLHF. The chain joins TRBV4-1 to TRBJ1-6; tentative D call: TRBD1 (6 bases). V lost 1 base to trimming and J lost 5 bases, with 18 bases between them. The CDR3 runs 18 residues. CDR1 and CDR2 from the germline V gene are MGHRA and YSYEKL.

This clone was picked up one time. The V call is TRBV19, the J call TRBJ2-7; the D call may be TRBD1 or TRBD2 (5 bases each). CDR3 length: 14 amino acids. Germline loops: CDR1 LNHDA, CDR2 SQIVND (reference sequence). Trimming left V 3 bases short and J 4 bases short, with 13 bases between. CDR3 coding DNA: TGTGCCAGTAGTATGCGGACTGGGGCTTACGAGCAGTACTTC. Its translation is CASSMRTGAYEQYF.

The rearrangement joins TRBV7-8 to TRBJ2-7; D gene uncertain. The germline V and J ends were trimmed by 5 bases and 1 base, with 6 bases remaining between them. CDR1 SGHVS and CDR2 FQNEAQ come from the germline V gene. The CDR3 has 12 residues. CDR3 in DNA: TGTGCCAGCAGCACGCGGTCCTACGAGCAGTACTTC. Translating it yields CASSTRSYEQYF.

The CDR3 nucleotides are TGTGCCAGCAGCTTAAAGGGGCAACTCGATACTGAAGCTTTCTTT. Amino acid sequence: CASSLKGQLDTEAFF. V is TRBV7-2 and J is TRBJ1-1; tentatively, D is TRBD1 (5 bases). The ends were cut back, 2 bases at V and 5 bases at J, with 15 bases in the middle. Germline CDR1 and CDR2: SGHTA and FQGNSA. This CDR3 is 15 amino acids long.

The genes are TRBV5-4 and TRBJ2-5, with 12 bases matching TRBD2. The junction had 12 bases not matched to a gene; V was cut back by 4 bases and J by 5 bases. In germline, CDR1 is SGHNT, CDR2 YYREEE (reference sequence). The CDR3 contains 17 residues. DNA of the CDR3: TGTGCCAGCAGCGAACCGTGGACTAGCGGGGAAAAGGAGACCCAGTACTTC. Protein product: CASSEPWTSGEKETQYF.

The chain employs TRBV9 and TRBJ2-1; 7 bases match TRBD1. CDR1 and CDR2 from the germline V gene are SGDLS and YYNGEE. The CDR3 sequence is 19 residues long. V lost 3 bases to trimming and J lost 0 bases; unmatched junction nucleotides: 15. CDR3 in amino acids: CASSALDRVVSSSYNEQFF. The CDR3 nucleotides are TGTGCCAGCAGCGCCCTCGACAGGGTAGTCTCCAGCTCCTACAATGAGCAGTTCTTC.

This clone appeared once. The chain has TRBV19 and TRBJ1-4; D is ambiguous. The V gene's germline CDR1 is LNHDA and CDR2 SQIVND (reference sequence). The CDR3 sequence is 15 residues long. V was cut by 2 bases and J by 4 bases, with 11 bases left in between. This chain's CDR3 is CASSIFSGFNEKLFF. CDR3 bases: TGTGCCAGTAGTATATTTTCAGGATTTAATGAAAAACTGTTTTTT.

The rearrangement links TRBV4-1 to TRBJ1-5; D is unclear. Germline CDR1 reads MGHRA; CDR2 reads YSYEKL. The CDR3 has 16 residues. V was clipped by 0 bases and J by 3 bases, with 12 bases between them. The CDR3 DNA reads as TGCGCCAGCAGCCAAGAGGCGGAGCGATACAATCAGCCCCAGCATTTT. As protein: CASSQEAERYNQPQHF.

This chain links TRBV14 with TRBJ2-1, with 9 bases aligning to TRBD2. The CDR3 loop spans 16 amino acids. Germline V CDR1 and CDR2: SGHDN, FVKESK. Trimming removed 4 bases from V and 2 bases from J; junction bases left unmatched: 6. CDR3 region: CASSPKAGGTYNEQFF. The DNA for the CDR3 is TGTGCCAGCAGCCCTAAAGCGGGGGGCACCTACAATGAGCAGTTCTTC.

This clone was seen a handful of times. The gene calls are TRBV19 and TRBJ1-1; D ambiguous. The CDR3 consists of 12 residues. V was shortened by 5 bases and J by 1 base, with 5 bases between the two germline ends. Germline assignment: CDR1 LNHDA and CDR2 SQIVND (reference sequence). The CDR3 coding sequence is TGTGCCAGTAGTTCTGGGAACACTGAAGCTTTCTTT. Residues: CASSSGNTEAFF.

The chain is built from TRBV19 and TRBJ1-6; TRBD1 is a possible D gene (5 bases). There are 17 residues in the CDR3. Germline loops: CDR1 LNHDA, CDR2 SQIVND (reference sequence). Between the trimmed V and J ends, which lost 5 bases and 8 bases, there was a span of 22 bases. The CDR3 nucleotides read TGTGCCAGTAGTTTGAAAGGGGATTTAATGTTGTATTCACCCCTCCACTTT. Translating it yields CASSLKGDLMLYSPLHF.

The chain is built from TRBV15 and TRBJ2-7; D possibly corresponds to TRBD1 (6 bases). The CDR3 consists of 17 residues. Germline-derived CDR1 and CDR2 are LNHNV and YYDKDF (reference sequence). Trimming took 0 bases from V and 0 from J, leaving 15 bases between them. The CDR3 region is CATSREVVTGSSYEQYF. CDR3 DNA: TGTGCCACCAGCAGAGAGGTAGTTACAGGGAGCTCCTACGAGCAGTACTTC.